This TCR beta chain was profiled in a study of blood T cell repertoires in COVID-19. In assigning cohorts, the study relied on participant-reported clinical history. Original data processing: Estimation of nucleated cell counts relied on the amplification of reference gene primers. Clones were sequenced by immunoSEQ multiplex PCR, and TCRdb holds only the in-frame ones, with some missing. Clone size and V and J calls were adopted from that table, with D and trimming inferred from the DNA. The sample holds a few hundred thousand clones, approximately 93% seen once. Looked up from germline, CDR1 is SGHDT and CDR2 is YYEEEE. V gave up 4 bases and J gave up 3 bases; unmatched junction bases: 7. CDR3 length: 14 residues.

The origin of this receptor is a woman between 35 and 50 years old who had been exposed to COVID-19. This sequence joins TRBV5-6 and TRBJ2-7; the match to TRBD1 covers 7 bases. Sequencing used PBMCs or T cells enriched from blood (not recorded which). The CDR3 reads CASSRTGVGYEQYF. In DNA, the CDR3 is TGTGCCAGCAGCCGAACAGGGGTAGGCTACGAGCAGTACTTC.